The present TCR beta chain was sequenced within a study of cytomegalovirus exposure and HLA in healthy donors. CDR1 is SNHLY, CDR2 FYNNEI, per germline. CDR3 length: 16 residues. Between the trimmed V and J ends, which lost 2 bases and 4 bases, there was a span of 15 bases. Primers included in the PCR were 60 Vbeta and 13 Jbeta primers. Clones were read by immunoSEQ multiplex PCR, and TCRdb kept only the in-frame ones, dropping some. The sample has roughly 110,000 clones; over 75% are singletons. The genes are TRBV2 and TRBJ2-1; D gene ambiguous. The source material was PBMCs. The sequence derives from a male donor in good health and CMV-seronegative. This CDR3 is CASSEYALAQYNEQFF. In DNA, the CDR3 is TGTGCCAGCAGTGAATACGCTCTTGCGCAATACAATGAGCAGTTCTTC.